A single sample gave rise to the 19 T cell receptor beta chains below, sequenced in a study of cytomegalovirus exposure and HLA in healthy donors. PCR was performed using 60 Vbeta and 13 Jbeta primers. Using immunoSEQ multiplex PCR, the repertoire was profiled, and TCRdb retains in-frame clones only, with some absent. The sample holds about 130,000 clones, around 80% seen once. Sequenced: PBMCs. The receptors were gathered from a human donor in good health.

CDR3 protein: CATHSGLYNEQFF. As DNA, the CDR3 is TGTGCCACACACTCGGGATTATACAATGAGCAGTTCTTC. This chain links TRBV28 with TRBJ2-1; tentatively, D is TRBD2 (5 bases). The V gene lost 10 bases and the J gene lost 4 bases, with 14 bases spanning the gap. This CDR3 has 13 amino acids. CDR1 and CDR2 from the germline V gene are MDHEN and SYDVKM.

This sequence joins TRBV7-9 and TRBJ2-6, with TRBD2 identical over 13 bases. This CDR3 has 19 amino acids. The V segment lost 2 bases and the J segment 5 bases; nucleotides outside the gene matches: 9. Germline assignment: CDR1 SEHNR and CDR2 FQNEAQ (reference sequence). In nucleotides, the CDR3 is TGTGCCAGCAGCTTAAAGACTAGCGGGGGGCCTCTTTGGGCCAACGTCCTGACTTTC. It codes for CASSLKTSGGPLWANVLTF.

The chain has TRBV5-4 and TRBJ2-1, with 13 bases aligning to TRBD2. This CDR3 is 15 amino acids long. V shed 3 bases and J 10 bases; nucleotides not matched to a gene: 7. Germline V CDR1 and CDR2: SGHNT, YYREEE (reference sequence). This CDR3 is CASSSTSGGALEQFF. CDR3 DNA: TGTGCCAGCAGCTCCACTAGCGGGGGGGCTCTGGAGCAGTTCTTC.

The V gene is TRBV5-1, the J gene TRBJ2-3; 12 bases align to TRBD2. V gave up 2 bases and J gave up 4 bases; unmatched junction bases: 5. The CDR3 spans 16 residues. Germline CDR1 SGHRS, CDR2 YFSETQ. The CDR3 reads CASSFLTSGGSDTQYF. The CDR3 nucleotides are TGCGCCAGCAGCTTCTTGACTAGCGGGGGATCAGATACGCAGTATTTT. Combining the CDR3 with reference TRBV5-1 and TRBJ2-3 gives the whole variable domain KAGVTQTPRYLIKTRGQQVTLSCSPISGHRSVSWYQQTPGQGLQFLFEYFSETQRNKGNFPGRFSGRQFSNSRSEMNVSTLELGDSALYLCASSFLTSGGSDTQYFGPGTRLTVL.

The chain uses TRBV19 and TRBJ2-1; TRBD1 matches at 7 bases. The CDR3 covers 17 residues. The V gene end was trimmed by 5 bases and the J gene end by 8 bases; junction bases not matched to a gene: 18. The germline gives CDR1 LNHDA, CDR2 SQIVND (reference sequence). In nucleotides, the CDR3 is TGTGCCAGTAGTCCCCGACAGGGCTCCCCCCTTAGGCATGAGCAGTTCTTC. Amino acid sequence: CASSPRQGSPLRHEQFF.

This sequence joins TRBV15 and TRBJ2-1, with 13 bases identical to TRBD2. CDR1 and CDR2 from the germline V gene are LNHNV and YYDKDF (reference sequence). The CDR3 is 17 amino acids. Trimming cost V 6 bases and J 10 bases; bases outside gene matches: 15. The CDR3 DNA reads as TGTGCCACCAGTCAACAATTACTAGCGGGGGGGCCATGGGAGCAGTTCTTC. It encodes CATSQQLLAGGPWEQFF.

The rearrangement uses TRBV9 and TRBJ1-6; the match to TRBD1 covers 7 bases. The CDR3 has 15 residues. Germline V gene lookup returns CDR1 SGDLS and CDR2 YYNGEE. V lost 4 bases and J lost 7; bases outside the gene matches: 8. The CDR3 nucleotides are TGTGCCAGCAGCTCTACCGGGACAGAGAATTCACCCCTCCACTTT. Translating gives CASSSTGTENSPLHF. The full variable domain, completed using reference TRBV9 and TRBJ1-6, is DSGVTQTPKHLITATGQRVTLRCSPRSGDLSVYWYQQSLDQGLQFLIQYYNGEERAKGNILERFSAQQFPDLHSELNLSSLELGDSALYFCASSSTGTENSPLHFGNGTRLTVT.

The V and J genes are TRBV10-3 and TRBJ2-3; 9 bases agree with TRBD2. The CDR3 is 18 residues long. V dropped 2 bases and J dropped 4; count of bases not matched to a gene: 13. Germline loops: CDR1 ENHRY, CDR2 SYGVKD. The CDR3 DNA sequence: TGTGCCATCAGTGAGCCTCTGAGGCGGGGGGGCGATCCAGATACGCAGTATTTT. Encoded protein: CAISEPLRRGGDPDTQYF.

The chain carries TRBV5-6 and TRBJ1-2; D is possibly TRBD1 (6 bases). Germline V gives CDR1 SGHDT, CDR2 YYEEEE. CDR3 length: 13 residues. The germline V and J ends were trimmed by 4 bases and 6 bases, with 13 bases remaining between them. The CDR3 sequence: CASSPGTSDGYTF. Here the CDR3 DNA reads TGTGCCAGCAGCCCCGGGACATCGGATGGCTACACCTTC.

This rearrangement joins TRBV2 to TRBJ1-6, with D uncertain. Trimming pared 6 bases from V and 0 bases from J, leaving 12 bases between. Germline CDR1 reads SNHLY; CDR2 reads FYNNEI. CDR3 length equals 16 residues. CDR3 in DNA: TGTGCCAGCAGCTTAGTGGGCATCTCCTATAATTCACCCCTCCACTTT. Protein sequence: CASSLVGISYNSPLHF.

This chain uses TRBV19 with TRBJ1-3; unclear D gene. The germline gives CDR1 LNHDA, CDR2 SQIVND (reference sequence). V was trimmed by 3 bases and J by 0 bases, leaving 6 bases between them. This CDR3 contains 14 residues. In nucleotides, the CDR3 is TGTGCCAGTAGTATCTGGAGCTCTGGAAACACCATATATTTT. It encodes CASSIWSSGNTIYF.

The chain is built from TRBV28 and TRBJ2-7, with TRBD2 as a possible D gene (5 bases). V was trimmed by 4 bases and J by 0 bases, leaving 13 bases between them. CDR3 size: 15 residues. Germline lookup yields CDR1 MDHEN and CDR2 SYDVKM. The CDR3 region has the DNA TGTGCCAGCAGTTCCGGAGCGGTGGGCTCCTACGAGCAGTACTTC. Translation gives CASSSGAVGSYEQYF.

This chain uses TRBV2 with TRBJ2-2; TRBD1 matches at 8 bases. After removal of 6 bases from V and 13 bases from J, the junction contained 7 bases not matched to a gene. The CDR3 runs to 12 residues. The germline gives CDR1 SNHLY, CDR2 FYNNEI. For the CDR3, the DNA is TGTGCCAGCAGGGACAGGGTAGGAAGGCTGTTTTTT. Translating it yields CASRDRVGRLFF.

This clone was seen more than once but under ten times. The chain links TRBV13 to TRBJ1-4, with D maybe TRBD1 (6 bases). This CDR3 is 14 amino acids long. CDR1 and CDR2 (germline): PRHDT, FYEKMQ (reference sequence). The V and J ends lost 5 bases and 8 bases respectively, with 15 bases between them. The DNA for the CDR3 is TGTGCCAGCAGCGTCTCAGGGGTTGGGGAAAAACTGTTTTTT. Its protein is CASSVSGVGEKLFF.

The CDR3 reads CASSPPLLAGKNTGELFF. CDR3 nucleotides: TGTGCCAGCTCACCACCCTTACTAGCGGGGAAGAACACCGGGGAGCTGTTTTTT. The chain employs TRBV18 and TRBJ2-2, with 10 bases identical to TRBD2. The CDR3 is made up of 18 amino acids. Germline CDR1 KGHSH, CDR2 LQKENI. Losses at the gene ends were 0 bases for V and 1 base for J; bases not matched to a gene: 5.

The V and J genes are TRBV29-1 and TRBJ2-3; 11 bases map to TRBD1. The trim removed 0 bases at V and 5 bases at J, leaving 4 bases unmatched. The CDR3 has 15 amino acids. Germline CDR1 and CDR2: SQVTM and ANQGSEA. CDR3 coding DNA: TGCAGCGTTGAAGACGGACAGGGGGCGGAAGATACGCAGTATTTT. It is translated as CSVEDGQGAEDTQYF.

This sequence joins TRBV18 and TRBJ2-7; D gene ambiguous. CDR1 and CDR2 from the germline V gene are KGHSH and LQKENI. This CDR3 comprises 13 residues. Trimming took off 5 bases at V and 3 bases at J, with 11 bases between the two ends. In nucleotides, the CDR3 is TGTGCCAGCTCAGCACGCGAGAGCTACGAGCAGTACTTC. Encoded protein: CASSARESYEQYF.

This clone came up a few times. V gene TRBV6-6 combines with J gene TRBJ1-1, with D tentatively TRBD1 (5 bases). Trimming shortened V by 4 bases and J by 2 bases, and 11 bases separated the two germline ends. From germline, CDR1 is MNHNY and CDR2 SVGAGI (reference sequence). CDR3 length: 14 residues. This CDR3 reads CASSSRTRNTEAFF. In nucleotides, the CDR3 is TGTGCCAGCAGTTCCCGGACACGCAACACTGAAGCTTTCTTT.

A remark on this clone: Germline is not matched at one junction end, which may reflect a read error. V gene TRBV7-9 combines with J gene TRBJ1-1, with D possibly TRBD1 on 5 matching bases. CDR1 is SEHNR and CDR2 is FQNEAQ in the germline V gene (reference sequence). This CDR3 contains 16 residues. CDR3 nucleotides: TGTTCCAGCAGCTCCGACAGCTTGATTCTTGTGACTGAAGCTTTCTTT. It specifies CSSSSDSLILVTEAFF.